This record looks at one T cell receptor (beta chain) sequence and its context. This clone appeared a few times. This receptor's antigen is unknown. One junction end does not reproduce the germline sequence, and a read error may be involved. The library was built by means of the immunoSEQ multiplex PCR assay. A mixture of 60 forward primers for TCR Vbeta segments and 13 reverse primers for TCR Jbeta segments was used in the multiplex PCR. Amplification of the CDR3 region of rearranged TCR beta genes was performed with a multiplex PCR assay on genomic DNA. The Illumina HiSeq System was used to sequence the amplified TCR beta libraries as 87-base-pair reads. In the original analysis: In a later analysis, some 80 million unique TCR beta chains were counted across the roughly 670 repertoires, and approximately 11 million of these chains were shared by at least two donors. Raw reads were error-corrected and collapsed into unique sequences by a nearest-neighbor algorithm in which closely related sequences were merged to remove PCR and sequencing errors. V, D and J gene segments were assigned by aligning CDR3 sequences to IMGT reference sequences. For a sequence to be retained, a match of at least six nucleotides was required to both a V gene segment and a J gene segment. Rearrangements were called productive when the CDR3 lacked stop codons and stayed in frame with V and J; all others were non-productive. CDR3 was defined according to IMGT convention as the region running from the second conserved V-encoded cysteine to the conserved J-encoded phenylalanine. The earlier analysis of 587 of the donors excluded sequences that lacked an unambiguous match to a single V gene segment. In an earlier analysis of more than 500 of the donors, a V segment was called functional when productive rearrangements were above 56.7%, and segregating when the standard deviation between donors exceeded 5%. A statistical classification framework was built to diagnose cytomegalovirus status from the catalog of TCR beta chain sequences. In a later analysis, TCR nucleotide sequences were compared against IMGT/GENE-DB human TR gene sequences so that V and J genes could be assigned. In a later analysis, CDR3 sequences and most-parsimonious VDJ recombination scenarios were assigned using the TCRdist pipeline. In a later analysis, each TCR beta chain was defined by its CDR3 amino acid sequence together with its V-gene family, and reads without a unique V-gene family were excluded. To address suspected cross-contamination and a sequencing artifact, a later analysis removed roughly 580 highly shared, low-generation-probability nucleotide sequences. For each public chain, a later analysis derived a clonal expansion index from normalized ranks of inferred template counts within each repertoire. A later analysis computed generation probabilities with a VDJ recombination model fitted to out-of-frame rearrangements, and checked the results against IGoR. In a later analysis, TCR-TCR, TCR-HLA and TCR-CMV co-occurrence was scored with hypergeometric tests, and a repertoire-size bias correction was applied to TCR pairs. In a later analysis, false discovery rates were estimated by permuting HLA or CMV assignments 20 times. In a later analysis, co-occurring TCRs were grouped using DBSCAN, and TCRdist sequence similarity was added for clustering within HLA-allele-positive subsets. Co-occurrence clustering excluded repertoires with fewer than 30,000 or more than 120,000 public chains, plus five with anomalous nucleotide sharing. As stored in TCRdb, this immuneACCESS dataset retains in-frame rearrangements with V and J assigned. A fraction of the clones does not appear; measured against another copy, unresolved V genes explain less than half of the discrepancy, and the remainder lacks a known reason. The D gene and trimming were derived from the DNA, and the V and J assignments and clone size from that table. This sample comprises some 150,000 clones, roughly 74% of them detected only once. Jointly, the top ten make up around 2.8% of the sample.

From a lookup of the germline V gene (reference sequence), CDR1 and CDR2 are SEHNR and FQNEAQ. Counted from cysteine to phenylalanine, this CDR3 has 15 amino acids. Here the CDR3 DNA is all that survives: 45 bases in frame from base 1. The sample is drawn from a study of cytomegalovirus exposure and HLA in healthy donors (dated by TCRdb to 2017 to 2019). As for the study more broadly: According to an earlier analysis of a few hundred of the donors, about 170 million T cells yielded 117 million unique TCR beta sequences and approximately 300 Gb of sequence data. Roughly 300 gigabases of sequencing data and approximately 85 million unique TCR sequences were included in an early release covering roughly 600 HLA-typed donors. Of the roughly 400 genotyped donors, approximately 83% fell in the genetic ancestry cluster associated with self-reported Caucasian donors. The aim of the study was to test whether cataloging public T cell receptors could identify signatures of past pathogen exposure. Using immunosequencing, the study profiled T cell repertoires from approximately 700 subjects and related those repertoires to cytomegalovirus serostatus. In addition to the first cohort of roughly 670 subjects, a separate validation cohort of under 150 different subjects was used. To predict cytomegalovirus infection status, the study combined high-throughput TCR immunosequencing, statistical association of individual TCRs with disease status, and machine learning. In a later analysis, previously published TCR beta repertoires from 550 to 750 donors were re-analyzed and high-resolution HLA genotyping was added so that TCR occurrence patterns could be studied. The later analysis used no new phenotypic data to find candidate immune exposures, relying instead on TCR beta sequences and their occurrence across donors. In an earlier analysis of 500 to 650 of the donors, high-throughput TCR beta sequencing was used to judge whether each TCR beta V gene segment behaved as functional or pseudogenic. Alongside the repertoire data, information on donor age, sex, ethnicity and CMV serostatus was compiled. In a later genetic analysis, genome-wide SNP genotypes for 398 of the 666 donors were used, and that subset was treated as a discovery cohort. Every repertoire in the discovery cohort had been generated on one and the same sequencing platform. Both class I and class II loci were covered by HLA typing, at four-digit resolution. The number of donors typed differed by locus, with about 629-640 for A, B, C, DRB1 and DQB1, roughly 520 for DQA1, 606 for DPA1, and about 450 for DPB1. About 5 DR-DQ haplotypes were handled as single units for association and clustering, since linkage in the cohort was strong. Across 398 genotyped donors of the cohort, an average of approximately 220,000 unique TCR beta nucleotide sequences per donor were sequenced, and 15% to 20% of those sequences were non-productive. The research as a whole found: Most TCR sequences were observed very rarely across donors, whereas some public TCRs were present in many individuals. It was suggested by the authors that the approach could potentially be generalized to other disease states and immunological phenotypes. A few of the identified cytomegalovirus-associated TCR beta chains were confirmed in vitro to be specific for cytomegalovirus antigens. In a later analysis, HLA-associated TCR beta chains showed more clonal expansion and lower generation probabilities than non-associated chains that were equally common. In a later analysis, the rate of TCR association differed among HLA loci, with DRB1 alleles having the most associated TCRs and HLA-C alleles having the fewest. Because counts were too low, about 15 rarely observed V segments, including chromosome 9 orphons, were left out of the earlier analysis of 500 to 750 of the donors. In a later analysis, several top co-occurrence clusters were reported to appear linked to parvovirus B19, influenza, CMV and Epstein-Barr virus. A cluster of highly shared sequence variants was judged likely to represent a technical artifact of the sequencing pipeline. Because some donors lacked HLA typing at each locus, the association tests relied only on the typed subset. In an earlier analysis of around 600 of the donors, most TCR beta V segments were observed in productive rearrangements about 90% or about 30% of the time, broadly matching IMGT annotations. Linkage disequilibrium might explain the correlated functional status among segregating V segments, but an unknown experimental factor could not be excluded. The study listed approximately 160 TCR beta chains as associated with cytomegalovirus. In both the original and validation cohorts, the classifier was reported to diagnose cytomegalovirus status with high specificity and sensitivity. In a later genetic analysis, a missense DCLRE1C variant was associated with V-gene and J-gene trimming of TCR beta chains, and the association was replicated in an independent cohort. Most CMV-associated TCR beta chains appeared to be HLA-restricted in a later analysis, and the HLA associations seemed to be driven largely by CMV exposure. The cohort was sequenced for TCR beta chains only, and without alpha or paired-chain data the features that could be detected were limited. Roughly uniform sequencing depth across donors was assumed in presence/absence analyses, although this assumption may not hold. When HLA alleles, especially DR and DQ, strongly co-occurred, attributing TCR associations to individual alleles was difficult. In a later genetic analysis, fewer N-insertions in productive TCRs were reported among donors in an Asian-associated ancestry cluster than the approximately 710-donor mean. CMV serostatus was the only immune exposure information available for the cohort. Some IMGT-functional V segments, including TRBV6-2 and TRBV6-3, could not be told apart with the 87-base-pair reads, so those segments were excluded. At a false discovery rate of 0.05, a later analysis linked around 17,000 TCR beta sequences to specific HLA alleles. A further reported finding was that TCR beta sequences accurately predicted the HLA-A and HLA-B alleles for most subjects in the first cohort.

The cohort consisted of more than 650 healthy bone marrow donors. At the time of sampling, every cohort member was nominally healthy, though immune exposures that went unrecorded were likely present. The donor was CMV seronegative and belonged to the group of under 400 seronegative cohort members. A peripheral blood sample was provided by each donor, and peripheral blood mononuclear cells were used for TCR beta sequencing. Genomic DNA extraction from the blood cell samples was performed with the Qiagen DNeasy Blood Extraction Kit. The clonotype originates from a man aged 18-30 years in good health and CMV-seronegative. The chain joins TRBV7-9 to TRBJ2-2, with an unclear D gene assignment. Sequencing was done on a sample of PBMCs. CDR3 sequence: CSSSFTTLADGELFF. The DNA is TGTTCCAGCAGCTTCACGACTCTGGCGGACGGGGAGCTGTTTTTT. Where the CDR3 stops, the reference TRBV7-9 and TRBJ2-2 genes take over; the full variable domain is DTGVSQNPRHKITKRGQNVTFRCDPISEHNRLYWYRQTLGQGPEFLTYFQNEAQLEKSRLLSDRFSAERPKGSFSTLEIQRTEQGDSAMYLCSSSFTTLADGELFFGEGSRLTVL.